These 29 T cell receptor beta chains were all obtained from the same sample, sequenced in a study of OX40 agonist ivuxolimab in advanced cancers. Sequencing used immunoSEQ multiplex PCR; TCRdb keeps in-frame clones, though not all of them. The sample consists of tens of thousands of clones, about 85% of them appearing once. The specimen was CD4+ or CD8+ T cells sorted from blood, collected in a trial of the OX40 agonist ivuxolimab. These TCRs come from an adult with an advanced solid tumor such as melanoma, head and neck, liver or kidney cancer.

This clone was seen more than once but under ten times. This sequence joins TRBV6-6 and TRBJ1-2; 9 bases line up with TRBD1. Germline trimming cut 6 bases from V and 11 bases from J; bases unmatched to any gene: 13. The length of the CDR3 is 14 residues. Germline CDR1 and CDR2: MNHNY and SVGAGI (reference sequence). This CDR3 reads CASSSIGGQGFYTF. The CDR3 nucleotides read TGTGCCAGCAGCTCCATAGGGGGACAGGGCTTTTACACCTTC.

The chain links TRBV27 to TRBJ1-2; weak D call: TRBD1 (5 bases). The V gene lost 9 bases and the J gene lost 0 bases, with 23 bases spanning the gap. The length of the CDR3 is 17 residues. The germline V gene has CDR1 MNHEY and CDR2 SMNVEV (reference sequence). The CDR3 loop is CARKLLTTGPANYGYTF. CDR3 sequence (DNA): TGTGCCAGAAAACTCCTAACCACAGGACCAGCTAACTATGGCTACACCTTC.

The chain carries TRBV30 and TRBJ1-1; the match to TRBD1 covers 7 bases. Germline trimming cut 3 bases from V and 9 bases from J; bases unmatched to any gene: 7. Looked up from germline, CDR1 is GTSNPN and CDR2 is SVGIG (reference sequence). The CDR3 is 12 amino acids. CDR3 region: CAWSNLGQKAFF. The CDR3 coding sequence is TGTGCCTGGAGCAACCTGGGACAGAAAGCTTTCTTT. Based on the CDR3 plus reference TRBV30 and TRBJ1-1, the full variable domain is SQTIHQWPATLVQPVGSPLSLECTVEGTSNPNLYWYRQAAGRGLQLLFYSVGIGQISSEVPQNLSASRPQDRQFILSSKKLLLSDSGFYLCAWSNLGQKAFFGQGTRLTVV.

The chain carries TRBV11-2 and TRBJ2-1; D is ambiguous. V was pared by 1 base and J by 3 bases, with 4 bases between. Germline V gene sequence: CDR1 SGHAT, CDR2 FQNNGV. CDR3 length: 13 residues. The CDR3 DNA reads TGTGCCAGCAGCTTAGCTGTCTACAATGAGCAGTTCTTC. Amino acids: CASSLAVYNEQFF. Supplemented by reference TRBV11-2 and TRBJ2-1, the full variable domain reads EAGVAQSPRYKIIEKRQSVAFWCNPISGHATLYWYQQILGQGPKLLIQFQNNGVVDDSQLPKDRFSAERLKGVDSTLKIQPAKLEDSAVYLCASSLAVYNEQFFGPGTRLTVL.

This chain uses TRBV28 with TRBJ1-2; weak D call: TRBD1 (6 bases). Germline CDR1 and CDR2: MDHEN and SYDVKM. The CDR3 sequence is 14 residues long. Trimming pared 7 bases from V and 5 bases from J, leaving 17 bases between. The CDR3 reads CASKRQGIEYGYTF. CDR3 nucleotide sequence: TGTGCCAGCAAAAGGCAGGGGATTGAGTATGGCTACACCTTC.

The V and J genes are TRBV5-4 and TRBJ1-4; D ambiguous. Looked up from germline, CDR1 is SGHNT and CDR2 is YYREEE (reference sequence). The CDR3 contains 14 residues. V was cut by 2 bases and J by 6 bases, with 11 bases left in between. The CDR3 region is CASSFAGVDEKLFF. CDR3 coding DNA: TGTGCCAGCAGCTTCGCAGGTGTTGATGAAAAACTGTTTTTT. The variable domain in full, completed from reference TRBV5-4 and TRBJ1-4, reads ETGVTQSPTHLIKTRGQQVTLRCSSQSGHNTVSWYQQALGQGPQFIFQYYREEENGRGNFPPRFSGLQFPNYSSELNVNALELDDSALYLCASSFAGVDEKLFFGSGTQLSVL.

This clone was counted between two and nine times. V is TRBV4-1 and J is TRBJ2-3; a possible D gene is TRBD2 (5 bases). Trimming stripped 4 bases from V and 5 bases from J, with 19 bases between. The CDR3 contains 16 residues. Germline V gene data show CDR1 as MGHRA and CDR2 as YSYEKL. The CDR3 bases are TGCGCCAGCAGCCTAAGGGAGAACGGACCAGGAGATACGCAGTATTTT. It yields the protein CASSLRENGPGDTQYF.

The chain employs TRBV7-9 and TRBJ2-7; D might be TRBD2 (6 bases). Trimming shortened V by 1 base and J by 6 bases, and 10 bases separated the two germline ends. Germline assignment: CDR1 SEHNR and CDR2 FQNEAQ (reference sequence). This CDR3 region has 13 residues. Here the CDR3 reads CASSLEGAGEQYF. CDR3 sequence (DNA): TGTGCCAGCAGCTTAGAAGGAGCGGGCGAGCAGTACTTC.

The gene calls are TRBV5-1 and TRBJ2-5, with D unclear. Germline assignment: CDR1 SGHRS and CDR2 YFSETQ. This CDR3 is 14 amino acids long. Trimming took 4 bases from V and 5 from J, leaving 15 bases between them. CDR3 DNA sequence: TGCGCCAGCAGCCCAACGACTGGGCGGGAGACCCAGTACTTC. Translation: CASSPTTGRETQYF.

J is TRBJ2-7 and V is TRBV27; 7 bases are a match to TRBD2. Trimming took 7 bases from V and 3 from J; bases not matched to a gene: 3. The CDR3 sequence is 12 residues long. Germline V gene lookup returns CDR1 MNHEY and CDR2 SMNVEV (reference sequence). The CDR3 is CASKGRGYEQYF. The CDR3 bases are TGTGCCAGCAAGGGGAGGGGCTACGAGCAGTACTTC.

The chain couples TRBV4-3 to TRBJ2-1; D is undetermined. Germline V lookup: CDR1 LGHNA, CDR2 YSLEER. Between the trimmed V and J ends, which lost 3 bases and 9 bases, there was a span of 18 bases. CDR3 length: 15 residues. The CDR3 nucleotides are TGCGCCAGCAGCCAGAGCGTAGATCCCCTCTTTGAGCAGTTCTTC. Protein sequence: CASSQSVDPLFEQFF.

The chain has TRBV11-2 and TRBJ2-5; TRBD1 matches at 12 bases. V dropped 6 bases and J dropped 11; count of bases not matched to a gene: 10. This CDR3 comprises 14 residues. CDR1 is SGHAT, CDR2 FQNNGV, per germline. CDR3 protein: CASSPGTGGASQYF. The DNA for the CDR3 is TGTGCCAGCAGTCCCGGGACAGGGGGCGCGAGTCAGTACTTC.

The CDR3 nucleotides are TGTGCCAGCAGCTTAGCTAGCGGGAGGTTCAATGAGCAGTTCTTC. Protein product: CASSLASGRFNEQFF. J is TRBJ2-1 and V is TRBV5-6, with 11 bases fitting TRBD2. This CDR3 contains 15 residues. The J segment lost 6 bases and the V segment lost 2 bases, leaving 4 bases of the junction unmatched. Germline V gene data show CDR1 as SGHDT and CDR2 as YYEEEE.

The chain joins TRBV6-5 to TRBJ2-7; no definite D call. Germline CDR1 and CDR2: MNHEY and SVGAGI. The CDR3 totals 16 residues. V was trimmed by 0 bases and J by 3 bases, leaving 15 bases between them. The CDR3 loop is CASSYSRQPKDYEQYF. As DNA, the CDR3 is TGTGCCAGCAGTTACTCGAGGCAGCCTAAGGACTACGAGCAGTACTTC.

The genes are TRBV6-6 and TRBJ1-2, with 8 bases fitting TRBD1. This CDR3 is 15 amino acids long. The germline V gene encodes CDR1 MNHNY and CDR2 SVGAGI (reference sequence). Unmatched junction bases numbered 4, after V lost 0 bases and J lost 4 bases. The CDR3 sequence: CASSYSAGGLYGYTF. CDR3 DNA: TGTGCCAGCAGTTACTCGGCAGGGGGCCTCTATGGCTACACCTTC.

The rearrangement joins TRBV7-2 to TRBJ2-5; no firm D call. CDR1 SGHTA and CDR2 FQGNSA come from the germline V gene. V gave up 5 bases and J gave up 5 bases, with 9 bases separating them. This CDR3 region has 12 residues. In DNA form, the CDR3 reads TGTGCCAGCAGCCCAGCCGGGGAGACCCAGTACTTC. This gives the protein CASSPAGETQYF.

The chain has TRBV7-8 and TRBJ2-3; 8 nucleotides align to TRBD1. Germline V gives CDR1 SGHVS, CDR2 FQNEAQ. V was clipped by 5 bases and J by 2 bases; unmatched bases: 6. The CDR3 sequence is 15 residues long. CDR3 DNA sequence: TGTGCCAGCAGCAGCGCCAGGGGGCCCACAGATACGCAGTATTTT. Its protein is CASSSARGPTDTQYF.

This chain links TRBV6-6 with TRBJ2-6; 8 positions match TRBD1. Germline lookup yields CDR1 MNHNY and CDR2 SVGAGI (reference sequence). V was clipped by 4 bases and J by 4 bases; unmatched bases: 6. The CDR3 sequence is 16 residues long. CDR3 DNA sequence: TGTGCCAGCAGTTTGGACAGGGTGAGCGGGGCCAACGTCCTGACTTTC. It encodes CASSLDRVSGANVLTF.

This clone was seen only once. The rearrangement links TRBV28 to TRBJ2-5; D is tentatively TRBD1 or TRBD2 (6 bases each). The V gene's germline CDR1 is MDHEN and CDR2 SYDVKM. V shed 6 bases and J shed 5 bases, with 16 bases lying between them. The CDR3 extends over 14 amino acids. Written as DNA, the CDR3 is TGTGCCAGCAGCAAGGGGGGTAGTGTGGAGACCCAGTACTTC. Encoded protein: CASSKGGSVETQYF.

This clone was seen a few times. V gene TRBV14 combines with J gene TRBJ2-2, with 9 bases that match TRBD1. From germline, CDR1 is SGHDN and CDR2 FVKESK. The V gene end was trimmed by 3 bases and the J gene end by 1 base; junction bases not matched to a gene: 3. CDR3 size: 16 residues. The CDR3 protein is CASSHRGQGNTGELFF. The CDR3, as DNA: TGTGCCAGCAGCCATCGGGGACAGGGGAACACCGGGGAGCTGTTTTTT. Based on the CDR3 plus reference TRBV14 and TRBJ2-2, the full variable domain is EAGVTQFPSHSVIEKGQTVTLRCDPISGHDNLYWYRRVMGKEIKFLLHFVKESKQDESGMPNNRFLAERTGGTYSTLKVQPAELEDSGVYFCASSHRGQGNTGELFFGEGSRLTVL.

The CDR3 bases are TGTGCCAGCAGCTTAGGGCAGGACAATTCACCACAGTACTTC. This sequence encodes CASSLGQDNSPQYF. The chain uses TRBV11-3 and TRBJ2-4; the D gene is possibly TRBD1 (5 bases). Per the germline V gene, CDR1 is SGHNT and CDR2 is YENEEA. The CDR3 is 14 amino acids. V was cut by 1 base and J by 13 bases, with 17 bases left in between.

The chain is built from TRBV28 and TRBJ1-5, with 7 positions matching TRBD1. The trim removed 6 bases at V and 2 bases at J, leaving 7 bases unmatched. The CDR3 is made up of 15 amino acids. In germline, CDR1 is MDHEN, CDR2 SYDVKM. The chain's CDR3 is CASRTGVRGNQPQHF. In DNA, the CDR3 is TGTGCCAGCAGAACAGGGGTTAGAGGCAATCAGCCCCAGCATTTT.

The rearrangement uses TRBV18 and TRBJ2-5; D is perhaps TRBD1 (6 bases). Germline CDR1 and CDR2: KGHSH and LQKENI. The CDR3 contains 14 residues. V was cut by 4 bases and J by 4 bases, with 13 bases left in between. CDR3 in amino acids: CASSRPGGGETQYF. The CDR3 nucleotides are TGTGCCAGCTCACGTCCTGGGGGCGGAGAGACCCAGTACTTC. The variable domain in full, with the rest retrieved from reference TRBV18 and TRBJ2-5, is NAGVMQNPRHLVRRRGQEARLRCSPMKGHSHVYWYRQLPEEGLKFMVYLQKENIIDESGMPKERFSAEFPKEGPSILRIQQVVRGDSAAYFCASSRPGGGETQYFGPGTRLLVL.

The chain joins TRBV23-1 to TRBJ2-1; 9 nucleotides align to TRBD2. TRBV23-1 is known as an ORF, though its function is uncertain. This CDR3 region has 12 residues. Trimming took 8 bases from V and 7 from J; bases not matched to a gene: 3. The CDR3 reads CASRAGGNEQFF. The CDR3 DNA reads as TGCGCCAGCCGGGCGGGAGGGAATGAGCAGTTCTTC.

The V gene is TRBV10-3, the J gene TRBJ1-2, with a possible D match to TRBD1 (6 bases). From germline, CDR1 is ENHRY and CDR2 SYGVKD. The V gene lost 7 bases and the J gene lost 3 bases, with 12 bases spanning the gap. The CDR3 totals 13 residues. CDR3 protein: CAIKQGRDYGYTF. DNA for the CDR3: TGTGCCATCAAGCAGGGGCGCGACTATGGCTACACCTTC.

The V and J genes are TRBV7-9 and TRBJ1-4; D is undetermined. CDR1 is SEHNR and CDR2 is FQNEAQ in the germline V gene (reference sequence). V was pared by 1 base and J by 0 bases, with 6 bases between. The CDR3 is 15 residues long. CDR3: CASSLDVATNEKLFF. The CDR3 DNA is TGTGCCAGCAGCTTAGACGTCGCAACTAATGAAAAACTGTTTTTT.

The chain is built from TRBV19 and TRBJ2-7; D ambiguous. There are 13 residues in the CDR3. The germline V and J ends were trimmed by 5 bases and 6 bases, with 14 bases remaining between them. The germline V gene encodes CDR1 LNHDA and CDR2 SQIVND (reference sequence). DNA for the CDR3: TGTGCCAGTAGTGGCCAGAACTTGGGCGAGCAGTACTTC. Translating gives CASSGQNLGEQYF.

The genes are TRBV28 and TRBJ2-7, with D perhaps TRBD2 (7 bases). V was cut by 9 bases and J by 0 bases, with 15 bases left in between. This CDR3 spans 14 amino acids. CDR1 is MDHEN, CDR2 SYDVKM, per germline. Written as DNA, the CDR3 is TGTGCCAGTTTTAGTGGGGGGGCCTCCTACGAGCAGTACTTC. This sequence encodes CASFSGGASYEQYF. Full variable domain (missing parts from reference TRBV28 and TRBJ2-7): DVKVTQSSRYLVKRTGEKVFLECVQDMDHENMFWYRQDPGLGLRLIYFSYDVKMKEKGDIPEGYSVSREKKERFSLILESASTNQTSMYLCASFSGGASYEQYFGPGTRLTVT.

The gene calls are TRBV4-2 and TRBJ2-5; 8 nucleotides line up with TRBD1. J gave up 3 bases and V 3 bases, and 12 bases lay outside the gene matches. Germline CDR1 LGHNA, CDR2 YNFKEQ. The CDR3 has 17 amino acids. The CDR3 bases are TGTGCCAGCAGCCAGACGGGGGACAGGAATCTAGAAGAGACCCAGTACTTC. As protein: CASSQTGDRNLEETQYF.